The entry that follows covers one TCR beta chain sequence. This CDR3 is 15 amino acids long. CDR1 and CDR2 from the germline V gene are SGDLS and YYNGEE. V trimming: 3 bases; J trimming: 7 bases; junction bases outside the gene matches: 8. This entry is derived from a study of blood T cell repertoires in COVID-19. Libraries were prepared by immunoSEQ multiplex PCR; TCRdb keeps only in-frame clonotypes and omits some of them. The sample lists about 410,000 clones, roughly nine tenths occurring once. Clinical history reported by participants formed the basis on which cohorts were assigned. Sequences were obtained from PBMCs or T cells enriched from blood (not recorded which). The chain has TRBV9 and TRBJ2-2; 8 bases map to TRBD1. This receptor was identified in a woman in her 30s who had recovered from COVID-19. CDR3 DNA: TGTGCCAGCAGCGCCTTGGACAGGGTTGGCGGGGAGCTGTTTTTT. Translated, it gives CASSALDRVGGELFF.